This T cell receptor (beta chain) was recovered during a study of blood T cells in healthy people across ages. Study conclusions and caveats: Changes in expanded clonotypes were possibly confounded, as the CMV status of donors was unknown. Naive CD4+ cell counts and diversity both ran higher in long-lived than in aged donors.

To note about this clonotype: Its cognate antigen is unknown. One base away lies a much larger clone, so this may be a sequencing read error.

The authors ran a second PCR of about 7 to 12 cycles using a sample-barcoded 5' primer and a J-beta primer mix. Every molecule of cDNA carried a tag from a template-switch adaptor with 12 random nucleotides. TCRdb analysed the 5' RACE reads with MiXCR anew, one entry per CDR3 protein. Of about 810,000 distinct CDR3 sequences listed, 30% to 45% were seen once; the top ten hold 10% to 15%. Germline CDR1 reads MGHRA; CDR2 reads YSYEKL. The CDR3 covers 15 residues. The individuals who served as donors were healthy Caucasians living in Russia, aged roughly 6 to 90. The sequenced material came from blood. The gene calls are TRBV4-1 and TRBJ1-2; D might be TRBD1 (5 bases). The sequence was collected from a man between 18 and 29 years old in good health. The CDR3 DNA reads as TGCGCCAACAGCTACGACAGCCGAACTAACTATGGCTACACCTTC. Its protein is CANSYDSRTNYGYTF.